Sequencing of this T cell receptor beta chain was carried out in a study of blood T cell repertoires in COVID-19. Two negative PCRs, clearance, or symptom resolution had been documented for recovered Cohort 3 donors. Unmatched junction bases numbered 6, after V lost 1 base and J lost 10 bases. Germline-derived CDR1 and CDR2 are MNHNS and SASEGT. The CDR3 sequence is 15 residues long. Profiled with immunoSEQ multiplex PCR; TCRdb holds only in-frame clones, not every one. The sample includes fewer than 350,000 clones, over 75% of them seen just once. The material sequenced was PBMCs or T cells enriched from blood (not recorded which). The genes are TRBV6-1 and TRBJ1-4, with TRBD1 identical over 10 bases. This TCR derives from a man aged 25 to 45 who had recovered from COVID-19. This CDR3 is CASSEEGGQGGKLFF. CDR3 coding DNA: TGTGCCAGCAGTGAAGAGGGAGGACAGGGGGGAAAACTGTTTTTT.